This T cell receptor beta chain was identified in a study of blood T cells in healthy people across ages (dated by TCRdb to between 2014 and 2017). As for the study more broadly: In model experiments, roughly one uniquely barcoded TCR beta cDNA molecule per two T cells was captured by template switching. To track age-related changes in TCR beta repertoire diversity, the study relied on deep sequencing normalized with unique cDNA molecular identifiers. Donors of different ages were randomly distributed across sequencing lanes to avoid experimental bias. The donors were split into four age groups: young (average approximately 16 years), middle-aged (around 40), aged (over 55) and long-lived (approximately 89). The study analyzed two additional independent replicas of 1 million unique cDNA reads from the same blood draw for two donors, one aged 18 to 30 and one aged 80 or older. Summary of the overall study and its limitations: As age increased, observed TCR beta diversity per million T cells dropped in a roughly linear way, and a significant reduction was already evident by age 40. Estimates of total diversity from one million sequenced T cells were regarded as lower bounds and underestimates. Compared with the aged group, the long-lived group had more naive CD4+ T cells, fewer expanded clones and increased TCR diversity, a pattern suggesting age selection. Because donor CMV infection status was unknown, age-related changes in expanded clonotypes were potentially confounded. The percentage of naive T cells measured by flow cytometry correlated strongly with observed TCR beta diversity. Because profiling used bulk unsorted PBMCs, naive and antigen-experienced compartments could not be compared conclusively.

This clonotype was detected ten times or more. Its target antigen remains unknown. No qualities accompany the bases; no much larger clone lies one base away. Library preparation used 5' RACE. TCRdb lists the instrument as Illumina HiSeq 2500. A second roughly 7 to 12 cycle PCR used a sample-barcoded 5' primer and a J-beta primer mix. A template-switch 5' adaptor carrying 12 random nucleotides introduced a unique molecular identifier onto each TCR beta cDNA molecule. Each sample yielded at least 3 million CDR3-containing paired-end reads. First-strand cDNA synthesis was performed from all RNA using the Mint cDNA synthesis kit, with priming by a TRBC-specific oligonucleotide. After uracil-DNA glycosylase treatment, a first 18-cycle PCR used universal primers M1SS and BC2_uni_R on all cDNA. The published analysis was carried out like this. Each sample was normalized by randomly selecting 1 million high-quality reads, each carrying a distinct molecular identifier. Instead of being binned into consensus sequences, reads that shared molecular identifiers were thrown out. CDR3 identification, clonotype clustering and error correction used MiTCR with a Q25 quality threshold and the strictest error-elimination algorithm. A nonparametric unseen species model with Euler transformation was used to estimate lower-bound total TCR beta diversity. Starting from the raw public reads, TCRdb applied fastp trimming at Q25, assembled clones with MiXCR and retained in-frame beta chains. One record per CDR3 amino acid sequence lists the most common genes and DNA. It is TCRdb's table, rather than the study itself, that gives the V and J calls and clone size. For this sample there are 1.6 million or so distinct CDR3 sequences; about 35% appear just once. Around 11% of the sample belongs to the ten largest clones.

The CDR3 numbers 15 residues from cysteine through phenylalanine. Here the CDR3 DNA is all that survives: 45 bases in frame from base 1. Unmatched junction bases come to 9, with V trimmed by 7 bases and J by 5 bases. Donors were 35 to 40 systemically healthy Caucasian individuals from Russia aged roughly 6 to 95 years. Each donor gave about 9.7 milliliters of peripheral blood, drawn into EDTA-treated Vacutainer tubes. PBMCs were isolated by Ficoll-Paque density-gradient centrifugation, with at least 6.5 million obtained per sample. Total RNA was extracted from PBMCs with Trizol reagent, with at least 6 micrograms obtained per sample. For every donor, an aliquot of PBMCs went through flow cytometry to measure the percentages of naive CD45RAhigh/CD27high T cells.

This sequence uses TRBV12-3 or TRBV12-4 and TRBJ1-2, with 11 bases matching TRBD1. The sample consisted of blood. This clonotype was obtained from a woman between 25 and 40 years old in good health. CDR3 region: CASTQGQGARYGYTF. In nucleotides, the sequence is TGTGCCAGCACCCAAGGACAGGGGGCTCGTTATGGCTACACCTTC.